These T cell receptor beta chains were read from a single sample in a study of CD8+ T cells in alopecia areata. Profiling relied on immunoSEQ multiplex PCR, and the TCRdb table lists in-frame clones only, not all of them. The data show approximately 150,000 clones, with about 51% seen just once and 0.95% to 1% held by the top ten. This material consisted of CD4+ T cells sorted from blood, taken at week 0. These receptors were obtained from a human donor with alopecia areata. Both conserved end residues are part of each CDR3.

V	J	CDR3
TRBV30	TRBJ2-7	CAWRLQGAYEQYF
TRBV30	TRBJ2-7	CAWSRGRVAGVEQYF
TRBV19	TRBJ2-3	CASSPRREGHAQYF
TRBV15	TRBJ2-2	CATSLGGASGRTGELFF
TRBV6-6	TRBJ2-7	CASSSGQGASYEQYF
TRBV7-9	TRBJ2-7	CASSLALDEQYF
TRBV30	TRBJ2-7	CAWSPGQGREQYF
TRBV9	TRBJ2-7	CASSVGGTSGMSF
TRBV6-6	TRBJ2-3	CASRTGDTQYF
TRBV30	TRBJ1-1	CAWSDRGGGEAFF
TRBV29-1	TRBJ2-1	CSVQARGSYNGQFF
TRBV7-2	TRBJ1-2	CASSPDRTNYGYTF
TRBV30	TRBJ1-5	CACSTVSNQPQHF
TRBV29-1	TRBJ2-7	CSVGTYYEQYF
TRBV11-2	TRBJ1-5	CASSRPQGNPKKSNQPQHF
TRBV9	TRBJ2-7	CASSVGREGLYEQYF
TRBV29-1	TRBJ2-6	CSVASVSGANVLTF
TRBV23-1	TRBJ2-1	CASIPARLGLAGLRPHNEQFF
TRBV12-5	TRBJ2-3	CASGPSGRVPDTQYF
TRBV18	TRBJ1-2	CASSPTQGAGYGYTF
TRBV5-1	TRBJ2-3	CASSLFGSSTDTQYF
TRBV7-2	TRBJ2-2	CASSLNRAFGELFF